This TCR beta chain is drawn from a study of T cells in Graves' hyperthyroidism and ophthalmopathy. Using RNA transcripts as the source, TCR beta CDR3 regions were amplified. The study used the HTBI primer set for a first-round RT-PCR of the TCR CDR3. TCRdb re-called the multiplex PCR reads through MiXCR, storing one row per CDR3 protein. The sample contains 450,000 to 700,000 distinct CDR3 sequences, under 60% of which appear only once. General study points: Ophthalmopathy was predicted by the model a median of approximately six months ahead of onset. Also found in blood were most expanded thyroid clonotypes above 0.001.

This clonotype was detected ten times or more. Antigen: not known. Disease duration under 2 months; hyperthyroidism patients were aged 18 to 65. The study excluded patients with uncontrolled infection, other autoimmune disease, pregnancy or lactation. This TCR derives from a woman aged 18 to 35 with Graves' hyperthyroidism. The source material was peripheral blood or thyroid tissue (not recorded which).

CDR3 sequence reads: CATSRDIGQTYEQYF. CDR3 sequence (DNA): TGTGCCACCAGCAGAGATATCGGACAGACCTACGAGCAGTACTTC. J is TRBJ2-7 and V is TRBV15, with a tentative D call TRBD1 (6 bases). Trimming shortened V by 0 bases and J by 2 bases, and 11 bases separated the two germline ends. Germline-derived CDR1 and CDR2 are LNHNV and YYDKDF (reference sequence). This CDR3 spans 15 amino acids.